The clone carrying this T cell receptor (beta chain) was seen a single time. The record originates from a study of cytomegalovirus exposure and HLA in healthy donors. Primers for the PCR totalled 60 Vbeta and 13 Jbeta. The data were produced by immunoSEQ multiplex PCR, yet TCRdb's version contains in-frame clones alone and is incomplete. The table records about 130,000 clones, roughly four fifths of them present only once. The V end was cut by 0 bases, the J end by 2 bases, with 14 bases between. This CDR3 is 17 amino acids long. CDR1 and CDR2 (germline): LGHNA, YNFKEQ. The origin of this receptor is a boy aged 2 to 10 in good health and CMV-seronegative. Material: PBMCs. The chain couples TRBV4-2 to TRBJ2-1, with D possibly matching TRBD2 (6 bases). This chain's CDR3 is CASSQEGGGRPYNEQFF. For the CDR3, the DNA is TGTGCCAGCAGCCAAGAGGGAGGAGGGAGGCCCTACAATGAGCAGTTCTTC.